Detailed here is one T cell receptor (beta chain). The data stem from a study of shared clonotypes between healthy human individuals. Data came from immunoSEQ multiplex PCR; TCRdb stores just in-frame clones and leaves some out. Altogether 600,000 to 800,000 clones are present, about two thirds being singletons, with the ten largest covering approximately 1.8%. CDR3 length equals 14 residues. The trim removed 2 bases at V and 7 bases at J, leaving 5 bases unmatched. Germline V lookup: CDR1 SGHRS, CDR2 YFSETQ. This TCR was recovered from a woman aged 25 to 39 in good health. The chain is built from TRBV5-1 and TRBJ1-4; 7 bases are a match to TRBD1. Input material: memory CD4+ T cells sorted from blood. Subset: CD45RA-negative fraction. CDR3 loop: CASSFGDRSEKLFF. The CDR3 coding sequence is TGCGCCAGCAGCTTCGGGGACAGAAGTGAAAAACTGTTTTTT.